This note documents a single TCR beta chain sequence. Its antigen is not known. Patients chosen for sequencing had CD8+CD57+ cells that had expanded, as shown by flow cytometry. Acquired aplastic anemia of severe grade affected all patients. After removal of 4 bases from V and 5 bases from J, the junction contained 4 bases not matched to a gene. Germline V gene lookup returns CDR1 SGHRS and CDR2 YFSETQ. The CDR3 runs to 14 residues. The data derive from a study of CD8+CD57+ T cells in acquired aplastic anemia. Background on the study: Sorted CD4+ and CD8+ cells gave an average of roughly 3.2 ug of DNA. General observations from the study: Patients and controls turned out to have roughly 31 CD8+ CDR3 sequences in common.

TCR beta VDJ and CDR3 were profiled, and genomic DNA was the template. One entry per CDR3 protein, called by TCRdb with MiXCR from the reads. The top ten hold about 42% of the sample, which has over 150,000 distinct CDR3 sequences, roughly three fifths seen once. This clonotype was obtained from a human donor with aplastic anemia. This chain links TRBV5-1 with TRBJ2-7, with 12 bases fitting TRBD1. Input material: sorted CD4+, CD8+, or CD8+CD57+ T cells (not recorded which) from PBMCs. Written as DNA, the CDR3 is TGCGCCAGCAGCGCGGGACAGGGGGCCCACGAGCAGTACTTC. Translation gives CASSAGQGAHEQYF.